Listed below are T cell receptor beta chains from one sample, sequenced in a study of identical twins. Each CDR3 protein is one row after TCRdb ran MiXCR on the 5' RACE reads. The data contain roughly 720,000 distinct CDR3 sequences, 15% to 20% of them singletons. The same sample was also studied in work on T cells expressing NK-cell markers.

The specimen sequenced was PBMCs. These receptors all come from a woman between 18 and 29 years old in good health. The CDR3 runs from the conserved cysteine through the conserved F or W. D genes are given only for firm matches. Clone size is given for some rows only: seen once, a few or many times, or a class if the clone is expanded.

j_call clone_size v_call d_call cdr3_nt cdr3_aa
TRBJ1-1 . TRBV10-2 . TGCGCCAGCAAGTCCAGGGCAGGCACTGAAGCTTTCTTT CASKSRAGTEAFF
TRBJ2-2 . TRBV29-1 . TGCAGCGTTGCGATTACCGGGGAGCTGTTTTTT CSVAITGELFF
TRBJ2-6 . TRBV12-3/TRBV12-4 . TGTGCCAGCAGAATCGACTTCGACTCGCGGGCCAACGTCCTGACTTTC CASRIDFDSRANVLTF
TRBJ1-1 . TRBV12-3/TRBV12-4 . TGTGCCAGCAGCCGGGACCCAAGAGGTATAGCTTTCTTT CASSRDPRGIAFF
TRBJ2-7 . TRBV25-1 TRBD1 TGTGCCAGGAGTGAGGGGACAGGGTCCTACGAGCAGTACTTC CARSEGTGSYEQYF
TRBJ1-1 many TRBV12-3/TRBV12-4 . TGTGCCAGCAGTTTATATGGGGGGCGGAACACTGAAGCTTTCTTT CASSLYGGRNTEAFF
TRBJ2-3 few TRBV5-1 . TGCGCCAGCTTCTCCGAGGGGGGGAGCGGCACAGATACGCAGTATTTT CASFSEGGSGTDTQYF
TRBJ2-7 few TRBV3-1 . TGTGCCAGCAGCCAAGGATTGCGGCCCTACGAGCAGTACTTC CASSQGLRPYEQYF
TRBJ2-1 . TRBV28 TRBD2 TGTGCCAGCAGGAGGGGCGGGAGATCCTACAATGAGCAGTTCTTC CASRRGGRSYNEQFF
TRBJ2-7 few TRBV5-6 TRBD2 TGTGCCAGCAGCTTGAGCGGGGCGGCCGAGCAGTACTTC CASSLSGAAEQYF
TRBJ2-1 few TRBV6-1 . TGTGCCAGCAAGCAGGCCGCCCGGTCCAATGAGCAGTTCTTC CASKQAARSNEQFF
TRBJ2-7 . TRBV14 . TGTGCCAGCAGCCAACTGGGGGCCATCAACGAGCAGTACTTC CASSQLGAINEQYF
TRBJ1-5 few TRBV4-2 TRBD1 TGTGCCAGCAGCCAAGGACAGGGGTTTAATCAGCCCCAGCATTTT CASSQGQGFNQPQHF
TRBJ2-3 many TRBV5-1 . TGCGCCAGCAGCGATTTGGTGGGGGATACGCAGTATTTT CASSDLVGDTQYF
TRBJ2-3 few TRBV4-3 . TGCGCCAGCAGCCAAGGAGTCATTGGAGATACGCAGTATTTT CASSQGVIGDTQYF
TRBJ1-2 . TRBV25-1 . TGTGCCAGCAGTGATAGCCCACCCTATGGCTACACCTTC CASSDSPPYGYTF
TRBJ1-2 . TRBV6-5 . TGTGCCAGCAGTTGGGGAAGGGCAGGGTTCGGTGGCTACACCTTC CASSWGRAGFGGYTF
TRBJ1-1 . TRBV12-3/TRBV12-4 . TGTGCCAGCCTAAACCAGGGTCTGGGAGCTTTCTTT CASLNQGLGAFF
TRBJ1-6 . TRBV10-3 . TGTGCCATCAGTGGGAACCCCCTCGGCGGTAATTCACCCCTCCACTTT CAISGNPLGGNSPLHF
TRBJ2-3 . TRBV20-1 . TGCAGTGCTAGAGATGGGAAAAGGGAGGCGGATACGCAGTATTTT CSARDGKREADTQYF
TRBJ2-5 few TRBV20-1 . TGCAGTGCTACCAGGGAGTCGAGAGAGACCCAGTACTTC CSATRESRETQYF
TRBJ2-3 many TRBV5-1 . TGCGCCAGCAGCTTAGGGGCGGGGAACACAGATACGCAGTATTTT CASSLGAGNTDTQYF
TRBJ2-3 . TRBV20-1 . TGCAGTGCTAGAGATAGGGGTAGCGGAGTGTCAGATACGCAGTATTTT CSARDRGSGVSDTQYF
TRBJ2-7 . TRBV12-3/TRBV12-4 TRBD1 TGTGCCAGCAGTCAGGGGGCACGCGAGCAGTACTTC CASSQGAREQYF
TRBJ2-4 . TRBV20-1 . TGCAGTGCTAGAGATGAGGGGACCAAAAACATTCAGTACTTC CSARDEGTKNIQYF
TRBJ2-5 . TRBV7-9 . TGTGCCAGCAGCCTTTCCGCAGGGCGGGAGACCCAGTACTTC CASSLSAGRETQYF
TRBJ2-2 few TRBV29-1 . TGCAGCGTTTTTGGAGGGAGCGGGGAGCTGTTTTTT CSVFGGSGELFF
TRBJ1-2 . TRBV20-1 . TGCAGTGCTAGGTTGCGGGCAGAACTGAGTGGCTACACCTTC CSARLRAELSGYTF
TRBJ1-1 few TRBV20-1 . TGCAGTGCCCGGACAGACCCTGAAGCTTTCTTT CSARTDPEAFF